A selection of T cell receptor beta chains follows, all from one sample in a study of T cell responses to AZD1222 COVID-19 vaccine. Libraries were prepared by immunoSEQ multiplex PCR; TCRdb keeps only in-frame clonotypes and omits some of them. The repertoire holds about 120,000 clones, with about 89% as singletons. This sample comprised peripheral blood, obtained on day 0 of AZD1222 vaccination. The receptors stem from an adult in good health. The conserved cysteine and the conserved F or W are not part of the CDR3 here. A D gene is named only where the DNA matches it firmly.

>TRBV19|11|.
ASSMTVRETQY
>TRBV12-3/TRBV12-4|10|.
ASSPQGHEQY
>TRBV7-3|12|.
ASSLRARGTEAF
>TRBV30|9|.
ACERNTEAF
>TRBV5-1|14|TRBD1
ASSLTGQLSSYEQY
>TRBV19|12|.
ASSINNLNYGYT
>TRBV27|15|TRBD1
ASSFRALTGGSYEQY
>TRBV27|11|TRBD1
ASRQGVNTEAF
>TRBV9|14|.
ASSVTGGGAEETQY
>TRBV27|12|.
ASSLSAGANVLT
>TRBV19|9|.
ASSLGRATF
>TRBV11-2|11|.
ASSLLHPYEQY
>TRBV18|12|.
ASSPLATAYEQY
>TRBV24-1|11|.
ATSVVGGREQY
>TRBV19|13|.
ASSKIGGEGQPQH
>TRBV25-1|9|.
ASSGGYGYT
>TRBV27|15|.
ASRLTTSGLSTDTQY
>TRBV19|14|TRBD1
ASSLYRGLNTGELF
>TRBV30|9|.
AWTLDYEQY
>TRBV11-1|9|.
ASSLGREQY
>TRBV30|11|.
AGKQVGTGELF
>TRBV9|11|.
ASSQRGSSPDT
>TRBV12-3/TRBV12-4|10|.
ASSYDRYGQY
>TRBV5-4|12|TRBD1
ASSRDRGYEKLF
>TRBV18|13|.
ASSPKSAGVAEAF
>TRBV30|11|.
AYRWDDNSPLH
>TRBV5-1|12|TRBD1
ASSLRTGRGEQF
>TRBV10-2|12|TRBD1
ASSETGDADTQY
>TRBV27|12|.
ASRRQVLTGELF
>TRBV19|11|.
ASTLVSGTEAF
>TRBV2|11|.
ASGPWTGDEQF
>TRBV2|14|.
ASSEEGTLTNYGYT
>TRBV7-3|10|.
ASSSDGYTQY
>TRBV4-1|14|TRBD1
ASSQDPGQTLSGQF
>TRBV15|12|TRBD2
ATSPLAGEETQY
>TRBV2|11|.
ASSPRGNYGYT
>TRBV18|13|TRBD2
ASSPIGTRISEQY
>TRBV7-2|11|.
ASSRYSNQPQH
>TRBV7-2|13|TRBD1
ASSSRQGINSPLH
>TRBV6-6|11|TRBD1
ASNMDRSYEQY
>TRBV24-1|13|.
ATMGTNPSTDTQY
>TRBV19|14|.
ASSIGQAGWTDTQY
>TRBV11-2|11|.
ASSLGDTYGYT
>TRBV30|9|TRBD1
AWIDRGGYT
>TRBV18|13|.
ASSPVRGRDYEQY
>TRBV7-3|11|.
ASSAGQVSEAF
>TRBV6-6|14|TRBD1
ASSYLPRQGIYEQY
>TRBV5-1|16|TRBD1
ASSLRSLTGGFAYEQY
>TRBV11-2|13|.
ASSRQGRIGNTIY
>TRBV28|10|.
ASSPPRAEQF
>TRBV3-1/TRBV3-2|12|.
ASSQVRVGYEQY
>TRBV6-6|13|.
ASSYIRWSNQPQH
>TRBV3-1/TRBV3-2|12|.
ASRHSGKGSPLH
>TRBV30|10|.
AWSTPGDEQY
>TRBV11-2|14|TRBD1
ASSLVGQGNTGELF
>TRBV27|13|.
ASSPAGNIFYEQY
>TRBV5-4|14|.
ASSLVSSGGDYGYT
>TRBV6-5|12|.
ASRSPEVQETQY
>TRBV5-1|10|TRBD1
ASSGQGTEAF
>TRBV28|14|.
ASSLLSGRKSGELF